This T cell receptor beta chain is drawn from a study of shared clonotypes between healthy human individuals. TCRdb keeps only in-frame clones here, not all; method: immunoSEQ multiplex PCR. The data contain approximately 2.5 million clones, roughly 93% of them seen just once; the ten biggest clones take up 0.36%. Trimming removed 5 bases at V and 2 bases at J, with 14 bases between. Per the germline V gene, CDR1 is SGHRS and CDR2 is YFSETQ. The CDR3 is 15 residues long. The origin of this receptor is a young man in good health. Some clones in this sample may be carry-over from other donors' samples. The sequenced sample consisted of naive CD4+ T cells from PBMCs. Subset of the sample: CD45RA+ positively selected. The V call is TRBV5-1, the J call TRBJ2-1; D unresolved. The CDR3 sequence is CASREGEAPYNEQFF. CDR3 coding DNA: TGCGCCAGCAGAGAAGGTGAGGCCCCCTACAATGAGCAGTTCTTC.